This is a list of T cell receptor beta chains from one sample in a study of vaccination and CD4 T cells after COVID-19. TCRdb used MiXCR to reprocess the PCR reads, holding one entry per CDR3 protein. In the table there are more than 12,000 distinct CDR3 sequences, 20% to 25% of which are singletons. No antigen has been identified for these receptors. The sequencing used CD4+ T cells from blood, cultured in vitro, collected before SARS-CoV-2 vaccination. The receptors were sampled from a human donor who received a COVID-19 vaccine. Each CDR3 is given with its conserved first and last residue. D genes are given only for firm matches. Part of the rows lack a size; the others show once, few, many or a class for expanded clones.

d_call: NA
v_call: TRBV10-3
clone_size: NA
j_call: TRBJ1-2
cdr3_aa: CAISDRDYGYTF
cdr3_nt: TGTGCCATCAGTGACAGGGACTATGGCTACACCTTC

d_call: TRBD1
v_call: TRBV28
clone_size: NA
j_call: TRBJ1-2
cdr3_aa: CASTLDRDYGYTF
cdr3_nt: TGTGCCAGCACCCTGGACAGGGACTATGGCTACACCTTC

d_call: NA
v_call: TRBV5-5
clone_size: few
j_call: TRBJ2-2
cdr3_aa: CASSLGQAGGELFF
cdr3_nt: TGTGCCAGCAGCTTGGGACAGGCTGGCGGGGAGCTGTTTTTT

d_call: NA
v_call: TRBV6-1
clone_size: few
j_call: TRBJ2-7
cdr3_aa: CASNAGSLYEQYF
cdr3_nt: TGTGCCAGCAATGCAGGGTCCCTCTACGAGCAGTACTTC

d_call: NA
v_call: TRBV2
clone_size: few
j_call: TRBJ2-3
cdr3_aa: CASSGLLPKGDTQYF
cdr3_nt: TGTGCCAGCAGTGGACTCCTCCCAAAAGGAGATACGCAGTATTTT

d_call: NA
v_call: TRBV18
clone_size: few
j_call: TRBJ1-2
cdr3_aa: CASSPAGNYGYTF
cdr3_nt: TGTGCCAGCTCACCAGCAGGGAACTATGGCTACACCTTC

d_call: TRBD2
v_call: TRBV5-1
clone_size: NA
j_call: TRBJ2-7
cdr3_aa: CASRLTSGGSYEQYF
cdr3_nt: TGCGCCAGCAGATTAACTAGCGGGGGGTCCTACGAGCAGTACTTC

d_call: NA
v_call: TRBV7-6
clone_size: NA
j_call: TRBJ2-3
cdr3_aa: CASSLRDGPNTQYF
cdr3_nt: TGTGCCAGCAGCTTAAGGGACGGGCCCAATACGCAGTATTTT

d_call: NA
v_call: TRBV27
clone_size: medium-sized
j_call: TRBJ1-2
cdr3_aa: CASSLKSPTASYGYTF
cdr3_nt: TGTGCCAGCAGTTTAAAGTCCCCGACAGCTAGCTATGGCTACACCTTC

d_call: TRBD1
v_call: TRBV7-9
clone_size: NA
j_call: TRBJ1-1
cdr3_aa: CASSQGAVEAFF
cdr3_nt: TGTGCCAGCAGCCAGGGGGCGGTTGAAGCTTTCTTT

d_call: NA
v_call: TRBV30
clone_size: NA
j_call: TRBJ2-7
cdr3_aa: CAWSLKDEQYF
cdr3_nt: TGTGCCTGGAGCCTCAAGGACGAGCAGTACTTC

d_call: NA
v_call: TRBV5-1
clone_size: NA
j_call: TRBJ1-1
cdr3_aa: CASSSDTTTNTEAFF
cdr3_nt: TGCGCCAGCAGCTCTGACACAACCACGAACACTGAAGCTTTCTTT

d_call: NA
v_call: TRBV24-1
clone_size: few
j_call: TRBJ1-5
cdr3_aa: CATSDYRAYQPQHF
cdr3_nt: TGTGCCACCAGTGATTACAGGGCTTATCAGCCCCAGCATTTT

d_call: NA
v_call: TRBV10-1
clone_size: NA
j_call: TRBJ2-3
cdr3_aa: CASSEQGADTQYF
cdr3_nt: TGCGCCAGCAGTGAACAGGGAGCAGATACGCAGTATTTT

d_call: NA
v_call: TRBV12-3/TRBV12-4
clone_size: few
j_call: TRBJ2-2
cdr3_aa: CASSRQGGANTGELFF
cdr3_nt: TGTGCCAGCAGCAGACAGGGAGGAGCGAACACCGGGGAGCTGTTTTTT

d_call: TRBD2
v_call: TRBV7-2
clone_size: few
j_call: TRBJ2-3
cdr3_aa: CASSPGTSGMGDTQYF
cdr3_nt: TGTGCCAGCAGCCCAGGGACTAGCGGGATGGGAGATACGCAGTATTTT

d_call: NA
v_call: TRBV7-2
clone_size: medium-sized
j_call: TRBJ1-2
cdr3_aa: CASSLGGGMSYGYTF
cdr3_nt: TGTGCCAGCAGCTTAGGGGGGGGTATGAGTTATGGCTACACCTTC

d_call: TRBD2
v_call: TRBV7-9
clone_size: NA
j_call: TRBJ2-3
cdr3_aa: CASSLRTSLTDTQYF
cdr3_nt: TGTGCCAGCAGCTTACGGACTAGCCTCACAGATACGCAGTATTTT

d_call: NA
v_call: TRBV7-9
clone_size: few
j_call: TRBJ2-1
cdr3_aa: CASSARGAYNEQFF
cdr3_nt: TGTGCCAGCAGCGCACGCGGGGCCTACAATGAGCAGTTCTTC

d_call: NA
v_call: TRBV12-3/TRBV12-4
clone_size: NA
j_call: TRBJ1-1
cdr3_aa: CASSFRLGANTEAFF
cdr3_nt: TGTGCCAGCAGTTTTCGTCTGGGAGCGAACACTGAAGCTTTCTTT

d_call: NA
v_call: TRBV19
clone_size: NA
j_call: TRBJ1-1
cdr3_aa: CASSLQGLNTEAFF
cdr3_nt: TGTGCCAGTAGTCTACAGGGTCTGAACACTGAAGCTTTCTTT

d_call: NA
v_call: TRBV6-1
clone_size: few
j_call: TRBJ2-7
cdr3_aa: CASRKGRASSYEQYF
cdr3_nt: TGTGCCAGCAGGAAGGGGCGGGCAAGCTCCTACGAGCAGTACTTC

d_call: TRBD1
v_call: TRBV6-1
clone_size: NA
j_call: TRBJ2-4
cdr3_aa: CASRFPGTGGLAKNIQYF
cdr3_nt: TGTGCCAGCAGATTTCCCGGGACAGGGGGATTGGCCAAAAACATTCAGTACTTC

d_call: TRBD1
v_call: TRBV14
clone_size: NA
j_call: TRBJ2-7
cdr3_aa: CASSQGYGGQGGYEQYF
cdr3_nt: TGTGCCAGCAGCCAAGGCTACGGGGGACAGGGGGGTTACGAGCAGTACTTC

d_call: NA
v_call: TRBV7-3
clone_size: few
j_call: TRBJ2-1
cdr3_aa: CASSFSGNEQFF
cdr3_nt: TGTGCCAGCAGTTTTTCAGGGAATGAGCAGTTCTTC

d_call: NA
v_call: TRBV19
clone_size: NA
j_call: TRBJ2-3
cdr3_aa: CASSRAVGTQYF
cdr3_nt: TGTGCCAGTAGTAGAGCCGTCGGTACGCAGTATTTT

d_call: TRBD1
v_call: TRBV12-3/TRBV12-4
clone_size: NA
j_call: TRBJ1-5
cdr3_aa: CASSSPGQGRNQPQHF
cdr3_nt: TGTGCCAGCAGTTCGCCGGGACAGGGGCGCAATCAGCCCCAGCATTTT

d_call: NA
v_call: TRBV5-8
clone_size: NA
j_call: TRBJ2-5
cdr3_aa: CASSAGTAEETQYF
cdr3_nt: TGTGCCAGCAGCGCAGGGACGGCTGAAGAGACCCAGTACTTC

d_call: TRBD1
v_call: TRBV20-1
clone_size: few
j_call: TRBJ1-4
cdr3_aa: CSARGTGARGFNEKLFF
cdr3_nt: TGCAGTGCTAGAGGGACAGGGGCCCGGGGTTTTAATGAAAAACTGTTTTTT

d_call: TRBD1
v_call: TRBV3-1
clone_size: NA
j_call: TRBJ2-3
cdr3_aa: CASSIPGTAQYF
cdr3_nt: TGTGCCAGCAGCATTCCAGGGACAGCGCAGTATTTT

d_call: TRBD2
v_call: TRBV5-1
clone_size: few
j_call: TRBJ2-3
cdr3_aa: CASSSTSGGIADTQYF
cdr3_nt: TGCGCCAGCAGCTCGACTAGCGGGGGTATAGCAGATACGCAGTATTTT

d_call: NA
v_call: TRBV25-1
clone_size: NA
j_call: TRBJ1-1
cdr3_aa: CASSEGRGANTEAFF
cdr3_nt: TGTGCCAGCAGTGAGGGAAGGGGCGCGAACACTGAAGCTTTCTTT

d_call: NA
v_call: TRBV21-1
clone_size: few
j_call: TRBJ2-7
cdr3_aa: CASSKAGTPLYEQYF
cdr3_nt: TGTGCCAGCAGCAAAGCAGGAACACCGCTCTACGAGCAGTACTTC

d_call: NA
v_call: TRBV6-2/TRBV6-3
clone_size: NA
j_call: TRBJ2-1
cdr3_aa: CASRRVGGLSYNEQFF
cdr3_nt: TGTGCCAGCAGAAGGGTTGGGGGGCTTTCCTACAATGAGCAGTTCTTC

d_call: TRBD1
v_call: TRBV11-3
clone_size: NA
j_call: TRBJ2-5
cdr3_aa: CASSMGQAIRETQYF
cdr3_nt: TGTGCCAGCAGCATGGGACAGGCAATACGAGAGACCCAGTACTTC

d_call: TRBD1
v_call: TRBV30
clone_size: medium-sized
j_call: TRBJ1-1
cdr3_aa: CAWRAGGGNTEAFF
cdr3_nt: TGTGCCTGGAGGGCAGGGGGCGGCAACACTGAAGCTTTCTTT